The entry below describes one T cell receptor (beta chain). This specimen belongs to a study of CD8 T cells in Susac syndrome. V shed 5 bases and J shed 7 bases, with 17 bases lying between them. In germline, CDR1 is SGHAT, CDR2 FQNNGV. This CDR3 region has 15 residues. It was with random hexamers that roughly 0.5 to 1 ug RNA was reverse transcribed. One entry per CDR3 protein results from TCRdb running MiXCR on the immunoSEQ multiplex PCR reads. The sample shows approximately 190,000 distinct CDR3 sequences, around 93% of them seen only once. The V gene is TRBV11-2, the J gene TRBJ2-2, with D perhaps TRBD1 (6 bases). The sample taken for sequencing was CD8+ T cells from PBMCs. The clonotype was recovered from a human donor with Susac syndrome. CDR3 in DNA: TGTGCCAGCAGCCCTAGGACAGACTGGGGCGGGGAGCTGTTTTTT. This sequence encodes CASSPRTDWGGELFF.